This T cell receptor beta chain was found in a study of neoadjuvant nivolumab and ipilimumab in lung cancer (dated by TCRdb to the early 2020s). The study in broad terms: In the NEOSTAR trial, nivolumab was administered intravenously at 3 mg/kg on days 1, 15 and 29, and the combination arm also received ipilimumab 1 mg/kg on day 1 only. Matched pretherapy and resected tumor pairs were analyzed from seven patients, of whom four had been treated with nivolumab and three with nivolumab plus ipilimumab. The study compared TCR repertoires in pretherapy (baseline) peripheral blood with TCR repertoires in tumors resected at surgery following neoadjuvant immune checkpoint blockade. The primary trial endpoint was the major pathologic response (MPR) rate in the intention-to-treat population in each study arm. In the trial, approximately 45 patients with operable NSCLC were treated, of whom 23 were randomized to nivolumab monotherapy and around 20 to nivolumab plus ipilimumab.

Remarks on this clone: Its antigen has not been determined. Base qualities are not recorded, but no much larger clone differs from it by a single base.

General conclusions and limits of the study: TCR richness in pretherapy blood showed a positive correlation with richness in tumors resected after neoadjuvant therapy (Spearman R of about 0.77). Compared with tumor-adjacent uninvolved lung, resected tumors had greater TCR richness and clonality, and increases showed up in more of the dual-therapy-treated tumors. From pretherapy to surgery, increases in tumor T-cell richness and clonality were observed in three of three dual-therapy tumors but in only two of four nivolumab-treated tumors. A small number of samples underwent TCR sequencing. There was no significant correlation between TCR clonality and pathologic tumor regression, and just a single major-pathologic-response sample was available for the clonality-regression analysis.

Counted from cysteine to phenylalanine, this CDR3 has 13 amino acids. Only the CDR3 DNA stays, 39 bases, in frame from base 1. Trimming removed 5 bases from V and 4 bases from J, leaving 12 bases between the germline ends. Via the germline V gene, CDR1 is SGHVS and CDR2 FNYEAQ. The sample's time point label is to be understood as: at surgical resection after neoadjuvant nivolumab +/- ipilimumab. Samples were obtained from the phase 2 randomized NEOSTAR trial, in which neoadjuvant nivolumab or nivolumab plus ipilimumab followed by surgery was tested in operable NSCLC. Library construction relied on the immunoSEQ multiplex PCR assay. Per the original workflow: Richness and clonality were used to summarize the repertoires, and clones that significantly expanded or contracted between pre- and post-therapy samples were identified. This immuneACCESS table, as held by TCRdb, lists in-frame sequences with V and J called but not all clones. Of the missing ones, under half trace to an unresolved V gene in checked studies; the others have no known cause. That table gives V, J and clone size, and the DNA gave D and trimming. This sample is represented by about 26,000 clones; approximately 78% of them were singletons. The ten largest clonotypes hold about 9% of the sample.

Material: tumor tissue, obtained after neoadjuvant nivolumab, alone or with ipilimumab, at or shortly before surgery. The clonotype was recovered from an adult with non-small cell lung cancer. The rearranged segments are TRBV7-6 and TRBJ2-7, with no confidently assigned D gene. The DNA is TGTGCCAGCAGCCCCCGACCATTTTACGAGCAGTACTTC. It is translated as CASSPRPFYEQYF. When the CDR3 is completed using the reference TRBV7-6 and TRBJ2-7 genes on either side, the full variable domain is GAGVSQSPRYKVTKRGQDVALRCDPISGHVSLYWYRQALGQGPEFLTYFNYEAQQDKSGLPNDRFSAERPEGSISTLTIQRTEQRDSAMYRCASSPRPFYEQYFGPGTRLTVT.